The rows below give T cell receptor beta chains drawn from one sample of a study of blood T cell repertoires in COVID-19. The repertoire was sequenced with immunoSEQ multiplex PCR; TCRdb's copy has only in-frame clones and lacks some. The sample holds around 120,000 clones, around three quarters seen once. Sequencing was performed on peripheral blood. Receptors originate from a woman aged 70-85 years with acute or convalescent COVID-19. CDR3s leave out the opening cysteine and the closing phenylalanine or tryptophan. Fields, in order: V gene, clone size, CDR3 protein. Clone sizes are given selectively: once, few, many, or a class where the clone is expanded.

TRBV9	.	ASSKTMGQPNTEAF
TRBV12-3/TRBV12-4	.	ASSFGWNQPQH
TRBV5-8	.	ASSFAGSSGNTIY
TRBV20-1	many	SASRQGADTGELF
TRBV3-1/TRBV3-2	few	ASSQFWGDGAEAF
TRBV10-3	.	AITPTSGRDTGELF
TRBV15	few	ATSSGPTNTEAF
TRBV28	once	ASSFTGGANEQY
TRBV14	.	ASSQGAREKLF
TRBV6-1	few	ASSEAMLGGNQPQH
TRBV5-1	.	ASGGGAGSLTNYGYT
TRBV19	.	ASRTGGSGNTIY
TRBV23-1	once	ASTRRGNWGDNEQF
TRBV27	.	ASSLSGQGVPQPQH
TRBV7-2	few	ASSLAPSRNIQY
TRBV5-4	.	ASSLAGSGGAANEQF
TRBV7-4	few	ASSLWLSGNTIY
TRBV10-3	.	AISESGGSGAQF
TRBV6-5	few	ATHPKAGAGYEQY
TRBV7-9	.	ASSTFGTGVTQY
TRBV2	.	ASGTGALNNQPQH
TRBV7-2	.	ASSSSAGEETQY
TRBV5-6	.	ASSPGFQGRRDGYT
TRBV6-5	.	ASRDRRASNQPQH
TRBV24-1	.	ATSDEGLAGRYGEQF
TRBV28	.	ASNTGGRDTQY
TRBV2	once	ASRRRTSGGETQY
TRBV7-3	.	ASSRTSRDTQY
TRBV12-3/TRBV12-4	.	ASSLQSNSPLH
TRBV6-1	once	ASSESRAGGYT
TRBV20-1	.	SAGEGEDQPQH
TRBV27	.	ASAGHTGELF
TRBV29-1	.	STDREDTQY